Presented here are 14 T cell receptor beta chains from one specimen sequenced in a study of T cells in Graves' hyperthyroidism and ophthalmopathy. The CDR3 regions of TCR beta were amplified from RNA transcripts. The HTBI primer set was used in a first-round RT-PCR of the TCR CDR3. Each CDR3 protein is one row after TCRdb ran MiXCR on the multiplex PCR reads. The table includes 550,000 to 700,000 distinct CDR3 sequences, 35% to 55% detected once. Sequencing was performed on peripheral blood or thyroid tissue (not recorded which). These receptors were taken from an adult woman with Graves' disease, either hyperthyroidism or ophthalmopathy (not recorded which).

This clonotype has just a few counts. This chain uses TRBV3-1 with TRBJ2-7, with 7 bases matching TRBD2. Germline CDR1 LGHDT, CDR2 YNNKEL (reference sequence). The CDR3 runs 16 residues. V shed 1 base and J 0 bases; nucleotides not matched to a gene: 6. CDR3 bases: TGTGCCAGCAGCCAAGGGAGTAGCGGGCGCTCCTACGAGCAGTACTTC. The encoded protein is CASSQGSSGRSYEQYF.

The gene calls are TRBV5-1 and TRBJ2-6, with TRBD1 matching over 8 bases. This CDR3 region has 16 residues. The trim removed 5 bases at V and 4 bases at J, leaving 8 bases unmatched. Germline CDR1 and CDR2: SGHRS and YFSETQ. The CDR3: CASRDWTGYGANVLTF. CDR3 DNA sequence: TGCGCCAGCAGAGACTGGACAGGGTACGGGGCCAACGTCCTGACTTTC.

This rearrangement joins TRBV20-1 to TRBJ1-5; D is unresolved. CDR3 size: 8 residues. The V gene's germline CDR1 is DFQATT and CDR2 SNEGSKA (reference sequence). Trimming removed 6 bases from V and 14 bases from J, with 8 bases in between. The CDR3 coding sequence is TGCAGTGCCCAGCCTGAGCATTTT. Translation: CSAQPEHF.

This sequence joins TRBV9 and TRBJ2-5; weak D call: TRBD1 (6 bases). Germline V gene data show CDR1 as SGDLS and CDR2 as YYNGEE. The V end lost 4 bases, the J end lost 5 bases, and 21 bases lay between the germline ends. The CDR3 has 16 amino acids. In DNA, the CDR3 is TGTGCCAGCAGCCGGAGCCGGGACACCGGCCTGGAGACCCAGTACTTC. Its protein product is CASSRSRDTGLETQYF.

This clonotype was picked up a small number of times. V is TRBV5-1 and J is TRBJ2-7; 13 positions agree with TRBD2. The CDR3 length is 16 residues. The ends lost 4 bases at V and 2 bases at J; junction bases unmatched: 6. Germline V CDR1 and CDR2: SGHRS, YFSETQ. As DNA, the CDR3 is TGCGCCAGCAGCGTACTAGCGGGAGGGCCGACCTACGAGCAGTACTTC. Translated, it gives CASSVLAGGPTYEQYF.

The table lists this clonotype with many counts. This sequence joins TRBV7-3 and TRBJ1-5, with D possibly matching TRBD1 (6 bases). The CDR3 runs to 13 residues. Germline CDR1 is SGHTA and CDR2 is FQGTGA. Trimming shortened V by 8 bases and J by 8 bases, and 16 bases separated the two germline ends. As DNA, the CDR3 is TGTGCCAGCCTACGGACAGAAGACGAGCCCCAGCATTTT. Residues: CASLRTEDEPQHF.

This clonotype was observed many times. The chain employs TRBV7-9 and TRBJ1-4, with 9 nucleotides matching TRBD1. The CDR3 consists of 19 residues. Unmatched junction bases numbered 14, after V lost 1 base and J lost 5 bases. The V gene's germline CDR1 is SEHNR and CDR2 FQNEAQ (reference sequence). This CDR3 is CASSLVGYYTGTGNEKLFF. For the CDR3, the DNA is TGTGCCAGCAGCTTAGTCGGGTATTATACCGGGACAGGGAATGAAAAACTGTTTTTT. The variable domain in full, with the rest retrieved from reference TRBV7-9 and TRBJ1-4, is DTGVSQNPRHKITKRGQNVTFRCDPISEHNRLYWYRQTLGQGPEFLTYFQNEAQLEKSRLLSDRFSAERPKGSFSTLEIQRTEQGDSAMYLCASSLVGYYTGTGNEKLFFGSGTQLSVL.

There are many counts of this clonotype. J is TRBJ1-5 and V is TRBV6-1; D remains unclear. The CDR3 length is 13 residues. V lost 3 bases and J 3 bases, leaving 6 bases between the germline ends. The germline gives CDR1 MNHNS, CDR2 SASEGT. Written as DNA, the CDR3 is TGTGCCAGCAGTGAGTCGTTCAATCAGCCCCAGCATTTT. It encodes CASSESFNQPQHF.

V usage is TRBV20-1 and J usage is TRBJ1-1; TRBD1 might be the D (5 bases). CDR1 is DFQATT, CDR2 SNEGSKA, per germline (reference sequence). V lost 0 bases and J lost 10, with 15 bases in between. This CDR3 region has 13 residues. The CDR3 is CSARDEGVAGAFF. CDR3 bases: TGCAGTGCTAGAGATGAAGGGGTAGCGGGAGCTTTCTTT.

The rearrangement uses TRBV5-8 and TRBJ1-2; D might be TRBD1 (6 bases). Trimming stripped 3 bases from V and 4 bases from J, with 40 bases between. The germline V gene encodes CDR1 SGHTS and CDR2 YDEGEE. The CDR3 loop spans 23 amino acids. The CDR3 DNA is TGTGCCAGCAGCTCCGTAATTCCCACCCCGGGTAGAGCGATCCCCGGGGGCTTCTATGGCTACACCTTC. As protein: CASSSVIPTPGRAIPGGFYGYTF.

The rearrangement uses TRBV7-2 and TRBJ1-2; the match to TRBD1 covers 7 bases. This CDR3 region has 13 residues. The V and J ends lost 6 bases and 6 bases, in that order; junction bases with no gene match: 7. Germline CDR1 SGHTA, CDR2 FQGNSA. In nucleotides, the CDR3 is TGTGCCAGCAGACCTGGGACAGTGAATGGCTACACCTTC. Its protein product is CASRPGTVNGYTF.

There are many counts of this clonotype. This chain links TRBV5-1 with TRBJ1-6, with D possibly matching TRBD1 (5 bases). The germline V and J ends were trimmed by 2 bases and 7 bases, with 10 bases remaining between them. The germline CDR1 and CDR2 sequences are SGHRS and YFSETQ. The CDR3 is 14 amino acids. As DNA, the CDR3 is TGCGCCAGCAGCTTAGGGACGCGGAATTCACCCCTCCACTTT. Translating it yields CASSLGTRNSPLHF. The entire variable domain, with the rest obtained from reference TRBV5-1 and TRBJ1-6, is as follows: KAGVTQTPRYLIKTRGQQVTLSCSPISGHRSVSWYQQTPGQGLQFLFEYFSETQRNKGNFPGRFSGRQFSNSRSEMNVSTLELGDSALYLCASSLGTRNSPLHFGNGTRLTVT.

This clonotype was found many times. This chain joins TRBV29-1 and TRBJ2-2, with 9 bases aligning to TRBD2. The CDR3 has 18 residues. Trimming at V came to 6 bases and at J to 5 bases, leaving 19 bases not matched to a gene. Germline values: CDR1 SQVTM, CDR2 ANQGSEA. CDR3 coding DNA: TGCAGCGTCCCTCCGGGACTAGCCTACCTCGGTTGTACCGGGGAGCTGTTTTTT. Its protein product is CSVPPGLAYLGCTGELFF.

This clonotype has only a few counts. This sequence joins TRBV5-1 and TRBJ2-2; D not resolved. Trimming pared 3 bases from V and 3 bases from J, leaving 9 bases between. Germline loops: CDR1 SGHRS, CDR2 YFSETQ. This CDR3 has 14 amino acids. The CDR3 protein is CASSSPDDTGELFF. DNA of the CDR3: TGCGCCAGCAGCTCCCCGGACGACACCGGGGAGCTGTTTTTT.